These 26 T cell receptor beta chains originate from one sample sequenced in a study of shared clonotypes between healthy human individuals (dated by TCRdb to the early 2020s). Library construction relied on the immunoSEQ multiplex PCR assay. TCRdb holds this immuneACCESS table with in-frame rearrangements only. Some clones are missing; in checked studies, unresolved V genes explain under half, and the rest has no known cause. The sample includes about 1.5 million clones, with under 99% observed a single time. The ten top clones hold roughly 0.42% of the sample. The sequencing input was naive CD4+ T cells sorted from blood. Sample cell subset or site, as interpreted from the label and publication: CD45RA+ positively selected. The receptor source for this set is a man aged 30 to 45 in good health.

This sequence joins TRBV7-2 and TRBJ2-6; D remains unclear. Trimming left V 2 bases short and J 5 bases short, with 1 base between. Germline values: CDR1 SGHTA, CDR2 FQGNSA. This CDR3 has 12 amino acids. The CDR3 region has the DNA TGTGCCAGCAGCTTAAGGGCCAACGTCCTGACTTTC. The encoded protein is CASSLRANVLTF.

The chain carries TRBV25-1 and TRBJ2-5; TRBD1 agrees at 12 bases. The CDR3 contains 14 residues. V shed 5 bases, J shed 6 bases, and the junction held 4 bases outside the gene matches. CDR1 is MGHDK, CDR2 SYGVNS, per germline. The CDR3 DNA sequence: TGTGCCAGCAGTACTGGGACAGGGGGCAAGACCCAGTACTTC. Protein product: CASSTGTGGKTQYF.

This clone has only one observation. The chain is built from TRBV27 and TRBJ2-6, with D possibly being TRBD1 (5 bases). The CDR3 sequence is 15 residues long. Trimming took off 5 bases at V and 1 base at J, with 9 bases between the two ends. Germline assignment: CDR1 MNHEY and CDR2 SMNVEV (reference sequence). The CDR3 here is CASSPGPSGANVLTF. CDR3 in DNA: TGTGCCAGCAGTCCAGGGCCATCTGGGGCCAACGTCCTGACTTTC.

DNA of the CDR3: TGTGCCAGCATCGGGTTTGGCGGAACAGATACGCAGTATTTT. Its protein is CASIGFGGTDTQYF. The chain employs TRBV27 and TRBJ2-3; D is unclear. The germline CDR1 and CDR2 sequences are MNHEY and SMNVEV (reference sequence). This CDR3 comprises 14 residues. Trimming took off 7 bases at V and 3 bases at J, with 14 bases between the two ends.

The chain couples TRBV20-1 to TRBJ1-2; D is perhaps TRBD1 (5 bases). Per the germline V gene, CDR1 is DFQATT and CDR2 is SNEGSKA (reference sequence). The CDR3 runs to 10 residues. Trimming stripped 4 bases from V and 13 bases from J, with 13 bases between. The CDR3 reads CSATGTSLTF. The CDR3 region has the DNA TGCAGTGCTACCGGGACCTCTCTCACCTTC.

The chain employs TRBV5-4 and TRBJ2-3; TRBD2 aligns across 7 bases. Germline V CDR1 and CDR2: SGHNT, YYREEE (reference sequence). The CDR3 is 18 residues long. With 0 bases clipped from V and 4 bases from J, the junction kept 14 bases outside the gene matches. The CDR3 bases are TGTGCCAGCAGCTTGGCGGCTAGCGGAGGGCCTAGCGCAGATACGCAGTATTTT. This gives the protein CASSLAASGGPSADTQYF.

The chain's CDR3 is CASEISSYEQYF. CDR3 coding DNA: TGTGCCAGTGAGATCTCCTCCTACGAGCAGTACTTC. This chain joins TRBV6-1 and TRBJ2-7; D gene unclear. With 9 bases removed from V and 0 bases from J, the gap between germline ends came to 9 bases. The V gene's germline CDR1 is MNHNS and CDR2 SASEGT. The CDR3 extends over 12 amino acids.

The chain links TRBV28 to TRBJ1-5; a weak D match, TRBD1 (6 bases). This CDR3 region has 14 residues. V lost 6 bases to trimming and J lost 7 bases, with 16 bases between them. The germline gives CDR1 MDHEN, CDR2 SYDVKM. CDR3 in amino acids: CASRLTTGGQPQHF. The CDR3 DNA reads as TGTGCCAGCAGATTGACGACAGGAGGACAGCCCCAGCATTTT.

This sequence joins TRBV5-1 and TRBJ1-1; D may be TRBD1 (5 bases). This CDR3 comprises 15 residues. Trimming cost V 0 bases and J 4 bases, with 13 bases left between them. Germline lookup yields CDR1 SGHRS and CDR2 YFSETQ. The CDR3: CASSLAGTWGTEAFF. The CDR3 DNA sequence: TGCGCCAGCAGCTTGGCAGGGACTTGGGGCACTGAAGCTTTCTTT.

The rearrangement links TRBV7-2 to TRBJ2-1, with 9 bases matching TRBD2. This CDR3 is 16 amino acids long. After removal of 6 bases from V and 3 bases from J, the junction contained 9 bases not matched to a gene. The germline CDR1 and CDR2 sequences are SGHTA and FQGNSA. The DNA for the CDR3 is TGTGCCAGCAGTCCCTTATGGACTAGCGTCTACAATGAGCAGTTCTTC. Residues: CASSPLWTSVYNEQFF. The variable domain in full, completed from reference TRBV7-2 and TRBJ2-1, reads GAGVSQSPSNKVTEKGKDVELRCDPISGHTALYWYRQSLGQGLEFLIYFQGNSAPDKSGLPSDRFSAERTGGSVSTLTIQRTQQEDSAVYLCASSPLWTSVYNEQFFGPGTRLTVL.

The J gene is TRBJ2-1, the V gene TRBV29-1, with D perhaps being TRBD1 or TRBD2 (6 bases each). The ends were cut back, 3 bases at V and 10 bases at J, with 16 bases in the middle. This CDR3 contains 13 residues. CDR1 SQVTM and CDR2 ANQGSEA come from the germline V gene. The CDR3 DNA reads TGCAGCGTTGATGGGGGGCCCCTCGGGGAGCAGTTCTTC. This codes for CSVDGGPLGEQFF.

This clone was recorded once. The CDR3 protein is CASRGSTGNTIYF. CDR3 DNA: TGTGCCAGCAGGGGTAGTACTGGAAACACCATATATTTT. This chain connects TRBV6-1 to TRBJ1-3; D uncertain. Trimming stripped 6 bases from V and 2 bases from J, with 8 bases between. Germline V CDR1 and CDR2: MNHNS, SASEGT. The CDR3 sequence is 13 residues long.

V and J are TRBV5-8 and TRBJ2-1, with unresolved D. Between the trimmed V and J ends, which lost 1 base and 6 bases, there was a span of 8 bases. CDR1 and CDR2 from the germline V gene are SGHTS and YDEGEE. The CDR3 consists of 13 residues. CDR3 DNA sequence: TGTGCCAGCAGCTTGACGTTAGCCAATGAGCAGTTCTTC. Amino acid sequence: CASSLTLANEQFF.

The rearrangement joins TRBV9 to TRBJ1-3; 8 bases are a match to TRBD1. Trimming cost V 2 bases and J 0 bases; bases outside gene matches: 10. Germline lookup yields CDR1 SGDLS and CDR2 YYNGEE. The CDR3 is 18 residues long. DNA of the CDR3: TGTGCCAGCAGCGTTCTGGGACAGGACCCTCTCTCTGGAAACACCATATATTTT. As protein: CASSVLGQDPLSGNTIYF.

About this clone itself: The sample carries other DNA sequences with the same CDR3. V and J are TRBV18 and TRBJ2-7; possible D gene TRBD1, 5 bases. In germline, CDR1 is KGHSH, CDR2 LQKENI. V was trimmed by 3 bases and J by 4 bases, leaving 10 bases between them. The CDR3 runs to 13 residues. CDR3 protein: CASSPSTAYEQYF. CDR3 nucleotide sequence: TGTGCCAGCTCACCCTCGACAGCATACGAGCAGTACTTC.

The CDR3 sequence is CASSFSPALPDYNEQFF. The CDR3 nucleotides read TGCGCCAGCAGTTTTAGCCCGGCATTACCTGACTACAATGAGCAGTTCTTC. The rearrangement links TRBV5-1 to TRBJ2-1, with D unresolved. CDR3 length: 17 amino acids. Trimming shortened V by 5 bases and J by 3 bases, and 21 bases separated the two germline ends. Germline-derived CDR1 and CDR2 are SGHRS and YFSETQ.

A note on this clone: This sample also contains other DNA sequences that code for the same CDR3. This rearrangement joins TRBV9 to TRBJ1-1, with D hard to call. The CDR3 length is 14 residues. CDR1 is SGDLS and CDR2 is YYNGEE in the germline V gene. The germline V and J ends were trimmed by 0 bases and 1 base, with 7 bases remaining between them. As DNA, the CDR3 is TGTGCCAGCAGCGTAGGGGGAGAGAACACTGAAGCTTTCTTT. This encodes CASSVGGENTEAFF.

The chain links TRBV7-8 to TRBJ2-2; no clear D. V was cut by 2 bases and J by 7 bases, with 5 bases left in between. CDR1 and CDR2 (germline): SGHVS, FQNEAQ. The CDR3 has 12 residues. The CDR3 DNA follows: TGTGCCAGCAGCTTACGGTTCGGGGAGCTGTTTTTT. Amino acid sequence: CASSLRFGELFF. Full variable domain (remainder filled in from reference TRBV7-8 and TRBJ2-2): GAGVSQSPRYKVAKRGQDVALRCDPISGHVSLFWYQQALGQGPEFLTYFQNEAQLDKSGLPSDRFFAERPEGSVSTLKIQRTQQEDSAVYLCASSLRFGELFFGEGSRLTVL.

The genes are TRBV11-2 and TRBJ2-7, with D perhaps given as TRBD1 or TRBD2 (5 bases each). The V gene's germline CDR1 is SGHAT and CDR2 FQNNGV. The CDR3 extends over 17 amino acids. Trimming took off 5 bases at V and 5 bases at J, with 25 bases between the two ends. The CDR3 coding sequence is TGTGCCAGCAGCCCCGAGGGTTCTGGGGGTCTCTACCACGAGCAGTACTTC. It specifies CASSPEGSGGLYHEQYF.

V and J are TRBV5-4 and TRBJ2-5, with 9 bases aligning to TRBD2. Germline loops: CDR1 SGHNT, CDR2 YYREEE (reference sequence). After removal of 4 bases from V and 5 bases from J, the junction contained 9 bases not matched to a gene. CDR3 length: 15 residues. CDR3 sequence reads: CASSPGLARGETQYF. In nucleotides, the CDR3 is TGTGCCAGCAGCCCGGGACTAGCAAGAGGGGAGACCCAGTACTTC.

Concerning this clone: Other DNA sequences in this specimen translate into the identical CDR3. The chain has TRBV7-9 and TRBJ2-3; possible D gene TRBD2, 5 bases. The CDR3 runs 14 residues. Germline CDR1 is SEHNR and CDR2 is FQNEAQ (reference sequence). Deletions cut 4 bases from V and 2 bases from J, with 10 bases between. CDR3 bases: TGTGCCAGCAGCTCAGGACTCGCCACAGATACGCAGTATTTT. Protein: CASSSGLATDTQYF.

The V gene is TRBV5-1, the J gene TRBJ2-2; no reliable D call. This CDR3 region has 14 residues. CDR1 SGHRS and CDR2 YFSETQ come from the germline V gene. V was cut by 5 bases and J by 1 base, with 9 bases left in between. As DNA, the CDR3 is TGCGCCAGCAGATCAGGCCTGAACACCGGGGAGCTGTTTTTT. Protein product: CASRSGLNTGELFF.

The genes are TRBV9 and TRBJ1-5; D gene ambiguous. V was cut by 4 bases and J by 0 bases, with 11 bases left in between. The CDR3 runs to 15 residues. CDR1 SGDLS and CDR2 YYNGEE come from the germline V gene. In DNA, the CDR3 is TGTGCCAGCAGCCCCCATGAGGATAGCAATCAGCCCCAGCATTTT. It encodes CASSPHEDSNQPQHF.

Only one count was recorded for this clone. V gene TRBV29-1 combines with J gene TRBJ2-2, with D perhaps TRBD1 (6 bases). V was shortened by 4 bases and J by 4 bases, with 13 bases between the two germline ends. The CDR3 has 14 amino acids. Germline V gives CDR1 SQVTM, CDR2 ANQGSEA. CDR3 in amino acids: CSVGIRGGTGELFF. CDR3 nucleotides: TGCAGCGTTGGTATCAGGGGCGGCACCGGGGAGCTGTTTTTT.

This chain connects TRBV19 to TRBJ2-7, with D hard to call. The ends were cut back, 2 bases at V and 0 bases at J, with 8 bases in the middle. This CDR3 spans 14 amino acids. Germline V gene lookup returns CDR1 LNHDA and CDR2 SQIVND (reference sequence). CDR3 region: CASSITSSSYEQYF. The CDR3 region has the DNA TGTGCCAGTAGTATAACTTCAAGCTCCTACGAGCAGTACTTC. The variable domain in full, completed from reference TRBV19 and TRBJ2-7, reads DGGITQSPKYLFRKEGQNVTLSCEQNLNHDAMYWYRQDPGQGLRLIYYSQIVNDFQKGDIAEGYSVSREKKESFPLTVTSAQKNPTAFYLCASSITSSSYEQYFGPGTRLTVT.

The CDR3 DNA reads as TGTGCCGGCGTCTCGGACCTCTACACCGGGGAGCTGTTTTTT. This encodes CAGVSDLYTGELFF. This sequence joins TRBV6-6 and TRBJ2-2, with D unclear. There are 14 residues in the CDR3. CDR1 is MNHNY and CDR2 is SVGAGI in the germline V gene (reference sequence). V lost 11 bases and J 3 bases, leaving 16 bases between the germline ends.